The source of this T cell receptor beta chain is a study of CD8 T cells in ankylosing spondylitis. This clonotype was seen many times. Antigen unknown. Each TCR beta library was made by quantitative 5'-RACE that incorporated molecular barcodes. Via MiXCR, TCRdb re-called the 5' RACE reads, giving one row per CDR3 protein. The sample records 250,000 to 400,000 distinct CDR3 sequences, under 14% being singletons. The CDR3 has 14 residues. J gave up 5 bases and V 9 bases, and 8 bases lay outside the gene matches. Germline lookup yields CDR1 KGHDR and CDR2 SFDVKD. Study results and limitations: Within matched ankylosing spondylitis synovial fluid, disease-linked clones were reportedly significantly enriched. Disease-linked clones were found to be CD8+ and relatively rare in peripheral blood.

This receptor was identified in a female donor with ankylosing spondylitis or in good health (not recorded which). Sequenced: blood, either unsorted or a sorted T cell fraction (not recorded which). This chain uses TRBV24-1 with TRBJ1-2, with 10 bases fitting TRBD1. The CDR3 nucleotides are TGTGCCACCTCAAGGACAGGGGGGTTATATGGCTACACCTTC. It codes for CATSRTGGLYGYTF.